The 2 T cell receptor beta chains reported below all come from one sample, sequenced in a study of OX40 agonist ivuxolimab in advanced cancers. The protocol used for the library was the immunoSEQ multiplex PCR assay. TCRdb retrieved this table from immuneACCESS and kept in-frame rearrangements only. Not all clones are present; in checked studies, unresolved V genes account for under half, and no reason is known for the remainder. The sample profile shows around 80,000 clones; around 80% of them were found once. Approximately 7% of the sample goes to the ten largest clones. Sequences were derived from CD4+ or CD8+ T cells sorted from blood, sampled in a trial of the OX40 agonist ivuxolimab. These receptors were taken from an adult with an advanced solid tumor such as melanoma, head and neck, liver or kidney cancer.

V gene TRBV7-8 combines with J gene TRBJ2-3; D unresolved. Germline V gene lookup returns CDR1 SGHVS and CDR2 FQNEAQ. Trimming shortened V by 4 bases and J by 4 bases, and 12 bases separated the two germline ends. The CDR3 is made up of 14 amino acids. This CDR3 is CASSYHGRADTQYF. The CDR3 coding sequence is TGTGCCAGCAGCTATCATGGACGGGCAGATACGCAGTATTTT.

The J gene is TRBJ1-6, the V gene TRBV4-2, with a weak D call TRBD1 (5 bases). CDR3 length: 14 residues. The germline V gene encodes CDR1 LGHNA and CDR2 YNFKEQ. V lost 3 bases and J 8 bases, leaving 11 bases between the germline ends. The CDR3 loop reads CASSQQGRDSPLHF. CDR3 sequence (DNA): TGTGCCAGCAGCCAGCAGGGACGAGATTCACCCCTCCACTTT.